This T cell receptor beta chain was identified during a study of T cell repertoires in cytomegalovirus infection. At the level of the study: Shared public TCR beta signatures pointed to both CMV infection and a matching HLA type.

TCRdb fed the reads into MiXCR, producing one record per CDR3 protein. The sample consists of roughly 300,000 distinct CDR3 sequences, approximately 9.5% of them appearing once. This clonotype was observed a handful of times. The antigen is not known. Whole-study results and caveats: Based on cumulative public TCR beta family frequency, carriers of CMV plus the relevant HLA were identified. CMV-specific TCR beta clonotypes restricted by HLA-C dominated the ex vivo response.

V lost 2 bases and J lost 2, with 11 bases in between. The germline V gene has CDR1 SGHVS and CDR2 FQNEAQ. This CDR3 has 15 amino acids. The chain recombines TRBV7-8 with TRBJ2-3, with D perhaps matching TRBD1 (6 bases). Sequencing used PBMCs. The TCR originated in a human donor in good health (CMV status not recorded). Some clones in this sample may be carry-over from other donors' samples. The CDR3 coding sequence is TGTGCCAGCAGCTTAACCTGGGGGCCCACAGATACGCAGTATTTT. Protein product: CASSLTWGPTDTQYF.